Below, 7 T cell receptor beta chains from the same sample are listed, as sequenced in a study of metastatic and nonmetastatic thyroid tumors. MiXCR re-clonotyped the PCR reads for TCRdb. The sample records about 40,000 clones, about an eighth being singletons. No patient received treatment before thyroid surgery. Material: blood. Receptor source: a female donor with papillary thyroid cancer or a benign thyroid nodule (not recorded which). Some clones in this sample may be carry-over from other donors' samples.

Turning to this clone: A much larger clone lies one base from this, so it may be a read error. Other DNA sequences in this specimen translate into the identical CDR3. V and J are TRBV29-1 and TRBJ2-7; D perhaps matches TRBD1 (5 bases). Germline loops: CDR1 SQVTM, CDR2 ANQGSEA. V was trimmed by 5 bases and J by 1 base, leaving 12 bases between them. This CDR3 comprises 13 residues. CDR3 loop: CSVQGFSSYEQYF. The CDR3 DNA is TGCAGCGTTCAGGGTTTTTCATCCTACGAGCAGTACTTC.

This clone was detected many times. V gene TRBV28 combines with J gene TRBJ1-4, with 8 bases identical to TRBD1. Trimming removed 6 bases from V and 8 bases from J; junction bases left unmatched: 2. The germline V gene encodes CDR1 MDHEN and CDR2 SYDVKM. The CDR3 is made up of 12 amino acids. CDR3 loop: CASRDRVEKLFF. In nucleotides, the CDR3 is TGTGCCAGCAGGGACAGGGTCGAAAAACTGTTTTTT.

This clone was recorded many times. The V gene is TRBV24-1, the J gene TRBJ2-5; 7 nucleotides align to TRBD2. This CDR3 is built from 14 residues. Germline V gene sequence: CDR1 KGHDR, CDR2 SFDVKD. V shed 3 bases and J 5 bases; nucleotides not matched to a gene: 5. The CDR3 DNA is TGTGCCACCAGTGATCCCAGGGAGGGGGAGACCCAGTACTTC. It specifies CATSDPREGETQYF.

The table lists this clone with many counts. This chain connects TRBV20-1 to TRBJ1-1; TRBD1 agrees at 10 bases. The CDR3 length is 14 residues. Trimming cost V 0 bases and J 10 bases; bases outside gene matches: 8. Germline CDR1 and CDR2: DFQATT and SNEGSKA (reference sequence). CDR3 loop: CSARDPGQGYGAFF. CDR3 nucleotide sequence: TGCAGTGCTAGAGATCCGGGACAGGGGTACGGAGCTTTCTTT.

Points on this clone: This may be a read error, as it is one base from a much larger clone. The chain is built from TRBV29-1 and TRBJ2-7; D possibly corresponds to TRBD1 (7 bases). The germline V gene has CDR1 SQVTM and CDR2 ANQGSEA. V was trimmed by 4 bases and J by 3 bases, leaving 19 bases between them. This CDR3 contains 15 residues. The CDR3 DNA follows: TGCAGCGTTGTAGGGGGCGCTAGCGAGGTCTACGAGCAGTACTTC. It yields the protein CSVVGGASEVYEQYF.

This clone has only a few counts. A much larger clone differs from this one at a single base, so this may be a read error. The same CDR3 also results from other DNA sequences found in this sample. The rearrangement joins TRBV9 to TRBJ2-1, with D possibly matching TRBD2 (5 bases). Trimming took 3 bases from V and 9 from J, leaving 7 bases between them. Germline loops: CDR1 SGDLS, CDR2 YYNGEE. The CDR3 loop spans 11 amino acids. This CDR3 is CASSARGEQFF. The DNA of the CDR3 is TGTGCCAGCAGCGCTCGGGGTGAGCAGTTCTTC.

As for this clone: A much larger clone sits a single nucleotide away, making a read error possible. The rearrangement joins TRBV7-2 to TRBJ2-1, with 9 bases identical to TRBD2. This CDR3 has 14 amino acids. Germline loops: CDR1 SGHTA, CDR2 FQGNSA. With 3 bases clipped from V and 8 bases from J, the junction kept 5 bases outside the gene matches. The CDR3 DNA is TGTGCCAGCAGCTTTAGCGGGAGTTTCGATGAGCAGTTCTTC. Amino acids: CASSFSGSFDEQFF.